The clone carrying this T cell receptor (beta chain) appeared a single time. The antigen remains unidentified. This sample was taken from a study of cytomegalovirus exposure and HLA in healthy donors. General study points: Earlier results showed most TCR beta V segments being productive about 90% or about 30% of the time.

Primers for the PCR totalled 60 Vbeta and 13 Jbeta. The table came from immunoSEQ multiplex PCR; TCRdb's copy has only in-frame clones and leaves some out. Here the sample spans some 170,000 clones, roughly four fifths being singletons. Sequenced input: PBMCs. This receptor was identified in a woman between 18 and 29 years old in good health and CMV-seropositive.

The CDR3 sequence is CAVHVAGDEQFF. The CDR3 nucleotides are TGTGCCGTCCATGTAGCGGGGGACGAGCAGTTCTTC. The chain employs TRBV2 and TRBJ2-1; 9 bases align to TRBD2. Germline CDR1 and CDR2: SNHLY and FYNNEI. The ends lost 11 bases at V and 10 bases at J; junction bases unmatched: 9. The CDR3 totals 12 residues.